This TCR beta chain was identified in a study of regulatory T cells in long-lasting Graves disease. Overall study findings and caveats: Peripheral blood, not thyroid tissue, was the sole material studied. Sample size, which was small, may have reduced accuracy.

J was trimmed by 4 bases and V by 6 bases; bases with no gene match: 5. This CDR3 region has 13 residues. In building TCR beta libraries, iRepertoire HTBI primers were used together with Arm-PCR of CDR3 regions. TCRdb called the multiplex PCR reads again in MiXCR, with one record for every CDR3 protein. The sample lists roughly 300,000 distinct CDR3 sequences; about 20% were seen once. The sample holds many counts of this clonotype. Its antigen remains unknown. Time point noted: persistent/refractory GD, antithyroid drugs over 5 years with positive TRAb. RNA from PBMCs was the source of the TCR library.

The V call is TRBV12-3 or TRBV12-4, the J call TRBJ1-1; 7 bases are a match to TRBD1. The receptor's source is a female donor with Graves disease. Source: peripheral blood mononuclear cells (PBMCs), taken when the disease was refractory, from a patient treated with antithyroid drugs. CDR3 DNA sequence: TGTGCCAGCAGGCTAAACAGGGGCACTGAAGCTTTCTTT. Amino acids: CASRLNRGTEAFF.